The next 16 T cell receptor beta chains were all read from a single sample in a study of cytomegalovirus exposure and HLA in healthy donors. PCR was performed using 60 Vbeta and 13 Jbeta primers. Method: immunoSEQ multiplex PCR; TCRdb's copy keeps in-frame clones and lacks some. The table has some 110,000 clones, around 73% seen once. Sequenced: PBMCs. The receptors were gathered from a man aged 25-40 years in good health and CMV-seronegative.

The V and J genes are TRBV11-2 and TRBJ1-5; 9 bases agree with TRBD1. This CDR3 is built from 15 residues. With V trimmed by 5 bases and J by 5 bases, 7 bases remained unmatched. Germline values: CDR1 SGHAT, CDR2 FQNNGV. Here the CDR3 DNA reads TGTGCCAGCAGCCTTACAGGGGGCGGCGATCAGCCCCAGCATTTT. As protein: CASSLTGGGDQPQHF.

The chain has TRBV7-9 and TRBJ1-2; possibly TRBD1 for D (5 bases). CDR1 and CDR2 from the germline V gene are SEHNR and FQNEAQ (reference sequence). Trimming pared 3 bases from V and 8 bases from J, leaving 16 bases between. The CDR3 has 14 amino acids. The CDR3 loop reads CASSFANSQGGYTF. The CDR3 nucleotides are TGTGCCAGCAGCTTTGCTAACAGCCAGGGAGGCTACACCTTC.

The V gene is TRBV11-3, the J gene TRBJ2-5; D is uncertain. The germline gives CDR1 SGHNT, CDR2 YENEEA. There are 14 residues in the CDR3. Trimming cost V 0 bases and J 2 bases, with 7 bases left between them. The CDR3 spells CASSLDRGQETQYF. The CDR3 nucleotides are TGTGCCAGCAGCTTAGACAGAGGACAAGAGACCCAGTACTTC. Complete variable domain (other parts from reference TRBV11-3 and TRBJ2-5): EAGVVQSPRYKIIEKKQPVAFWCNPISGHNTLYWYLQNLGQGPELLIRYENEEAVDDSQLPKDRFSAERLKGVDSTLKIQPAELGDSAVYLCASSLDRGQETQYFGPGTRLLVL.

The sample holds a few counts of this clone. The chain is built from TRBV10-2 and TRBJ1-1; D gene uncertain. The ends were cut back, 6 bases at V and 1 base at J, with 12 bases in the middle. Germline V gene lookup returns CDR1 WSHSY and CDR2 SAAADI. CDR3 length: 14 amino acids. This CDR3 is CASSLPTWNTEAFF. The CDR3 region has the DNA TGCGCCAGCAGCCTCCCTACCTGGAACACTGAAGCTTTCTTT.

The chain carries TRBV11-2 and TRBJ2-3; no clear D. The CDR3 totals 13 residues. The germline V gene has CDR1 SGHAT and CDR2 FQNNGV. Trimming removed 4 bases at V and 6 bases at J, with 11 bases between. The CDR3 sequence is CASSSYLSDTQYF. Written as DNA, the CDR3 is TGTGCCAGCAGCTCCTACCTGTCCGATACGCAGTATTTT. Full variable domain (remainder filled in from reference TRBV11-2 and TRBJ2-3): EAGVAQSPRYKIIEKRQSVAFWCNPISGHATLYWYQQILGQGPKLLIQFQNNGVVDDSQLPKDRFSAERLKGVDSTLKIQPAKLEDSAVYLCASSSYLSDTQYFGPGTRLTVL.

The V call is TRBV6-5, the J call TRBJ1-6; no firm D call. The CDR3 consists of 16 residues. Trimming removed 2 bases from V and 0 bases from J, with 8 bases in between. Germline CDR1 reads MNHEY; CDR2 reads SVGAGI. CDR3 sequence: CASSYHPLSYNSPLHF. The CDR3 DNA reads as TGTGCCAGCAGTTACCATCCACTCTCCTATAATTCACCCCTCCACTTT.

The V call is TRBV10-1, the J call TRBJ2-1; no firm D call. CDR3 length equals 14 residues. Trimming shortened V by 6 bases and J by 4 bases, and 13 bases separated the two germline ends. CDR1 WNHNN and CDR2 SYGVQD come from the germline V gene (reference sequence). The CDR3 DNA is TGCGCCAGCAGCGAATATGAGAAATACAATGAGCAGTTCTTC. Encoded protein: CASSEYEKYNEQFF.

The rearrangement joins TRBV6-5 to TRBJ1-1, with unresolved D. Germline V gives CDR1 MNHEY, CDR2 SVGAGI. This CDR3 has 14 residues. Trimming pared 2 bases from V and 1 base from J, leaving 8 bases between. The CDR3 region is CASSYGLKNTEAFF. The CDR3 nucleotides are TGTGCCAGCAGTTACGGACTAAAGAACACTGAAGCTTTCTTT.

In DNA form, the CDR3 reads TGCGCCAGCAGCTTGTTCGGCGGAGCGACCACCGGGGAGCTGTTTTTT. Its protein is CASSLFGGATTGELFF. The chain is built from TRBV5-1 and TRBJ2-2; the D is unclear. Germline CDR1 SGHRS, CDR2 YFSETQ. V dropped 1 base and J dropped 4 bases, with 14 bases sitting between them. The CDR3 sequence is 16 residues long. Full variable domain (rest looked up from reference TRBV5-1 and TRBJ2-2): KAGVTQTPRYLIKTRGQQVTLSCSPISGHRSVSWYQQTPGQGLQFLFEYFSETQRNKGNFPGRFSGRQFSNSRSEMNVSTLELGDSALYLCASSLFGGATTGELFFGEGSRLTVL.

The genes are TRBV28 and TRBJ2-5; 8 bases are shared with TRBD1. Germline V gives CDR1 MDHEN, CDR2 SYDVKM. The V gene end was trimmed by 6 bases and the J gene end by 2 bases; junction bases not matched to a gene: 5. This CDR3 is 14 amino acids long. The CDR3 nucleotides read TGTGCCAGCAGCAAGGACAGGGATCAAGAGACCCAGTACTTC. Residues: CASSKDRDQETQYF.

Notes on this clone: The junction departs from germline at one end; a sequencing error may be responsible. Other DNA sequences in this sample translate to the same CDR3. CDR3 sequence: CASSFVRSENYGYTF. The CDR3 nucleotides read TGTGCCAGCAGCTTCGTACGGAGTGAGAACTACGGCTACACCTTC. The V and J genes are TRBV5-4 and TRBJ1-2; D is unclear. Per germline, CDR1 SGHNT and CDR2 YYREEE (reference sequence). CDR3 length: 15 residues.

The V call is TRBV19, the J call TRBJ1-2; a weak D match, TRBD1 (5 bases). The ends were cut back, 2 bases at V and 8 bases at J, with 15 bases in the middle. There are 14 residues in the CDR3. The V gene's germline CDR1 is LNHDA and CDR2 SQIVND (reference sequence). The CDR3 spells CASSITFGTRGYTF. CDR3 nucleotides: TGTGCCAGTAGTATAACATTCGGGACTAGGGGCTACACCTTC.

The V call is TRBV9, the J call TRBJ1-3; TRBD1 matches 7 bases. The CDR3 extends over 19 amino acids. The V segment lost 5 bases and the J segment 0 bases; nucleotides outside the gene matches: 17. Germline V gives CDR1 SGDLS, CDR2 YYNGEE. The CDR3 DNA sequence: TGTGCCAGCAGTGGAGGGGGACAGCTAGCGACCAGCTCTGGAAACACCATATATTTT. This sequence encodes CASSGGGQLATSSGNTIYF.

This chain uses TRBV6-5 with TRBJ2-7; TRBD1 might be the D (6 bases). Germline assignment: CDR1 MNHEY and CDR2 SVGAGI. The CDR3 length is 13 residues. V shed 6 bases and J shed 3 bases, with 12 bases lying between them. The CDR3 region has the DNA TGTGCCAGCAGAAGGGGGATCGACTACGAGCAGTACTTC. Translating gives CASRRGIDYEQYF.

This clone was found once. This sequence joins TRBV19 and TRBJ2-7; 11 nucleotides match TRBD2. Germline CDR1 LNHDA, CDR2 SQIVND (reference sequence). The V segment lost 5 bases and the J segment 3 bases; nucleotides outside the gene matches: 12. The CDR3 has 17 amino acids. The CDR3 DNA follows: TGTGCCAGTAGTTCCCAGGCCCTAGCGGGAGGAGTCTACGAGCAGTACTTC. Residues: CASSSQALAGGVYEQYF. Looking up the rest from reference TRBV19 and TRBJ2-7 gives the full variable domain: DGGITQSPKYLFRKEGQNVTLSCEQNLNHDAMYWYRQDPGQGLRLIYYSQIVNDFQKGDIAEGYSVSREKKESFPLTVTSAQKNPTAFYLCASSSQALAGGVYEQYFGPGTRLTVT.

This clone was counted between two and nine times. The chain has TRBV19 and TRBJ2-3; TRBD2 matches at 9 bases. The CDR3 extends over 16 amino acids. CDR1 is LNHDA and CDR2 is SQIVND in the germline V gene (reference sequence). The ends lost 6 bases at V and 2 bases at J; junction bases unmatched: 9. The CDR3 bases are TGTGCCAGTAGACCCACCGGACTAGCGAACACAGATACGCAGTATTTT. Translating gives CASRPTGLANTDTQYF.